Following are 13 T cell receptor beta chains from one sample sequenced in a study of regulatory T cells in long-lasting Graves disease (dated by TCRdb to the early 2020s). Library method: multiplex PCR. The sequencer listed for this sample is Illumina HiSeq 4000. To build TCR beta libraries, CDR3 regions were amplified by Arm-PCR using iRepertoire HTBI primers. TCRdb applied fastp at Q25 and MiXCR to the public reads, then kept only in-frame beta chains. Duplicate CDR3 protein sequences are folded into a single record with the most common DNA and genes. In all, the sample holds hundreds of thousands of distinct CDR3 sequences, and 16% of those were seen once. The leading ten clones occupy approximately 18% of the sample. This specimen's time point label, interpreted: newly diagnosed GD, antithyroid drugs for less than 3 months. For both TCR sequencing and RNA sequencing, RNA was extracted from PBMCs in TRIzol.

The sample was also linked to a second study, of T cells in Graves' hyperthyroidism and ophthalmopathy.

This material consisted of peripheral blood mononuclear cells (PBMCs), taken at new diagnosis, from a patient treated with antithyroid drugs. Receptors were obtained from a woman aged 25 to 45 with Graves disease. Donor details come from another sample of the same person, matched by shared clones.

This clonotype was seen more than once but under ten times. The rearrangement joins TRBV14 to TRBJ2-3; 8 nucleotides match TRBD1. CDR1 is SGHDN, CDR2 FVKESK, per germline. The CDR3 contains 16 residues. V shed 1 base and J 4 bases; nucleotides not matched to a gene: 7. CDR3 sequence (DNA): TGTGCCAGCAGCCAAGTTCCAGGGGGCATGGCAGATACGCAGTATTTT. Amino acid sequence: CASSQVPGGMADTQYF.

This clonotype was seen repeatedly, ten times or more. V and J are TRBV28 and TRBJ2-7; D possibly matches TRBD1 or TRBD2 (6 bases each). This CDR3 has 15 residues. Germline V gene lookup returns CDR1 MDHEN and CDR2 SYDVKM. The V end was cut by 2 bases, the J end by 0 bases, with 11 bases between. DNA for the CDR3: TGTGCCAGCAGTTTAGAGGGGGGTGGCTCCTACGAGCAGTACTTC. This gives the protein CASSLEGGGSYEQYF.

This clonotype has a count of ten or more. The V and J genes are TRBV5-1 and TRBJ1-3; D not certain. CDR1 and CDR2 (germline): SGHRS, YFSETQ. Trimming removed 0 bases at V and 0 bases at J, with 10 bases between. The CDR3 has 16 amino acids. The CDR3 DNA is TGCGCCAGCAGCTTGGATGGCCGGATCTCTGGAAACACCATATATTTT. Amino acid sequence: CASSLDGRISGNTIYF.

A word on this clonotype: A much larger clone differs by one base, so this may be a read error. This rearrangement joins TRBV28 to TRBJ2-5; D call uncertain. The germline V gene has CDR1 MDHEN and CDR2 SYDVKM. This CDR3 is 13 amino acids long. The CDR3 protein is CTSSPLGLETQYF. Written as DNA, the CDR3 is TGTACCAGCAGTCCCCTTGGGTTGGAGACCCAGTACTTC. The full variable domain, its missing parts supplied by reference TRBV28 and TRBJ2-5, is DVKVTQSSRYLVKRTGEKVFLECVQDMDHENMFWYRQDPGLGLRLIYFSYDVKMKEKGDIPEGYSVSREKKERFSLILESASTNQTSMYLCTSSPLGLETQYFGPGTRLLVL.

This clonotype was counted a single time. V is TRBV7-2 and J is TRBJ2-5; no firm D call. The germline CDR1 and CDR2 sequences are SGHTA and FQGNSA. This CDR3 is 15 amino acids long. The V gene lost 0 bases and the J gene lost 5 bases, with 13 bases spanning the gap. The CDR3 DNA is TGTGCCAGCAGCTTAGCGGAAATGGTGGTGGAGACCCAGTACTTC. Residues: CASSLAEMVVETQYF.

The chain links TRBV5-1 to TRBJ2-7; no firm D call. The CDR3 runs to 14 residues. The V gene's germline CDR1 is SGHRS and CDR2 YFSETQ. The germline V and J ends were trimmed by 2 bases and 0 bases, with 9 bases remaining between them. The CDR3 DNA sequence: TGCGCCAGCAGCTTTGCGACGGACTCCTACGAGCAGTACTTC. As protein: CASSFATDSYEQYF. The variable domain in full, completed from reference TRBV5-1 and TRBJ2-7, reads KAGVTQTPRYLIKTRGQQVTLSCSPISGHRSVSWYQQTPGQGLQFLFEYFSETQRNKGNFPGRFSGRQFSNSRSEMNVSTLELGDSALYLCASSFATDSYEQYFGPGTRLTVT.

This clonotype was observed a few times. The chain has TRBV19 and TRBJ2-5; no clear D gene. The CDR3 runs 11 residues. Germline V lookup: CDR1 LNHDA, CDR2 SQIVND (reference sequence). V was clipped by 3 bases and J by 4 bases, with 3 bases between them. CDR3 sequence reads: CASSMRETQYF. CDR3 sequence (DNA): TGTGCCAGTAGTATGCGAGAGACCCAGTACTTC. The full variable domain, its missing parts supplied by reference TRBV19 and TRBJ2-5, is DGGITQSPKYLFRKEGQNVTLSCEQNLNHDAMYWYRQDPGQGLRLIYYSQIVNDFQKGDIAEGYSVSREKKESFPLTVTSAQKNPTAFYLCASSMRETQYFGPGTRLLVL.

This clonotype has a count of ten or more. The chain links TRBV27 to TRBJ2-5; 15 bases are shared with TRBD2. The CDR3 consists of 15 residues. After removal of 4 bases from V and 5 bases from J, the junction contained 2 bases not matched to a gene. The germline V gene encodes CDR1 MNHEY and CDR2 SMNVEV (reference sequence). DNA of the CDR3: TGTGCCAGCAGTTGGACTAGCGGGAGGGGGGAGACCCAGTACTTC. This gives the protein CASSWTSGRGETQYF.

This clonotype was detected many times. This rearrangement joins TRBV12-3 or TRBV12-4 to TRBJ1-5; D is possibly TRBD1 (6 bases). The CDR3 is 15 amino acids. The germline V and J ends were trimmed by 4 bases and 3 bases, with 13 bases remaining between them. The DNA of the CDR3 is TGTGCCAGCAGTTCTGGACAGATTATCAATCAGCCCCAGCATTTT. This sequence encodes CASSSGQIINQPQHF.

Many counts were recorded for this clonotype. The chain links TRBV20-1 to TRBJ1-4; D is unclear. V shed 1 base and J shed 5 bases, with 17 bases lying between them. The CDR3 spans 16 residues. CDR1 and CDR2 from the germline V gene are DFQATT and SNEGSKA (reference sequence). The CDR3 DNA follows: TGCAGTGCTAGAGCAATGACGGTCGGTGCCAATGAAAAACTGTTTTTT. Translated: CSARAMTVGANEKLFF.

This clonotype was seen at least ten times. V gene TRBV2 combines with J gene TRBJ2-1; D remains unclear. CDR1 SNHLY and CDR2 FYNNEI come from the germline V gene. This CDR3 has 17 residues. Trimming stripped 0 bases from V and 4 bases from J, with 16 bases between. This chain's CDR3 is CASSEALTTPPYNEQFF. The CDR3 DNA reads as TGTGCCAGCAGTGAAGCTCTGACCACCCCACCGTACAATGAGCAGTTCTTC.

This clonotype has a count of ten or more. The chain is built from TRBV27 and TRBJ1-6; 10 bases map to TRBD1. The CDR3 contains 14 residues. Germline V gene data show CDR1 as MNHEY and CDR2 as SMNVEV (reference sequence). The V gene end was trimmed by 6 bases and the J gene end by 8 bases; junction bases not matched to a gene: 4. CDR3: CASRLGQGDSPLHF. CDR3 DNA: TGTGCCAGCAGGTTAGGACAGGGGGATTCACCCCTCCACTTT.

Details on this clonotype: This clone may be a read error of a much larger clone one base away. This sequence joins TRBV6-2 or TRBV6-3 and TRBJ1-5; the D is unclear. The V end was cut by 5 bases, the J end by 6 bases, with 17 bases between. CDR1 and CDR2 (germline): MNHEY, SVGEGT. The length of the CDR3 is 15 residues. CDR3 in amino acids: CASSGEAGYGQPQHF. DNA for the CDR3: TGTGCCAGCAGTGGGGAAGCGGGCTACGGTCAGCCCCAGCATTTT.